This T cell receptor (beta chain) derives from a study of shared clonotypes between healthy human individuals. Method: immunoSEQ multiplex PCR; TCRdb's copy keeps in-frame clones and lacks some. The data hold approximately 740,000 clones, with about 74% observed a single time. Germline CDR1 is LNHNV and CDR2 is YYDKDF (reference sequence). This CDR3 spans 15 amino acids. J lost 1 base, V lost 2 bases, and 4 bases had no gene match. Sequencing was performed on memory CD4+ T cells sorted from blood. Subset: CD45RA-negative fraction. The chain combines TRBV15 with TRBJ1-1, with 7 bases lining up with TRBD1. This receptor was obtained from a woman aged 25-40 years in good health. The CDR3 bases are TGTGCCACCAGCAGACCCGGGACAGCGAACACTGAAGCTTTCTTT. Its protein product is CATSRPGTANTEAFF.